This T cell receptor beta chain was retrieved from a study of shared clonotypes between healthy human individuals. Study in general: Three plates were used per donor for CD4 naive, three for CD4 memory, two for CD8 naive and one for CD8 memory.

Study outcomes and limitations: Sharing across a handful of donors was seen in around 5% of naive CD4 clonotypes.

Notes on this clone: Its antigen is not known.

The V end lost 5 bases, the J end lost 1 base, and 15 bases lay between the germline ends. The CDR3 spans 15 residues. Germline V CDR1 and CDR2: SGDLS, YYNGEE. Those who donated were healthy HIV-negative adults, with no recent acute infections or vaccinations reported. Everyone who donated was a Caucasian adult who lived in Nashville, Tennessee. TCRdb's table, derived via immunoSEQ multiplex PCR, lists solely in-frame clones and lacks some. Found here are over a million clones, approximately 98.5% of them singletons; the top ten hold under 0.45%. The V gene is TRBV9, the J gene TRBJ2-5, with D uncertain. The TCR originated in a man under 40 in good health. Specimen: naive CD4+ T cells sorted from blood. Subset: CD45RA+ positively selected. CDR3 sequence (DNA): TGTGCCAGCAGTCCCGCGGTTCGAACCCAAGAGACCCAGTACTTC. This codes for CASSPAVRTQETQYF.